Listed below are T cell receptor beta chains from one sample, sequenced in a study of early T cells in non-severe SARS-CoV-2 infection. TCRdb re-called the 5' RACE reads with MiXCR, one entry per CDR3 protein. Among over 50,000 distinct CDR3 sequences, roughly a tenth were seen once, and the ten largest hold about 1.5%. Sequencing was done on a sample of whole blood. Every receptor here comes from an adult who was a healthcare worker with PCR-confirmed SARS-CoV-2 infection or an uninfected control (not recorded which). Each CDR3 is given with its conserved first and last residue. Fields, in order: CDR3 protein, CDR3 DNA, J gene, D gene, V gene, clone size. The D gene is left open where the match is weak. Some rows mark clone size as missing; the rest say once, few, many or name a class of expanded clone.

CDR3aa: CASSDRTSGVNNEQFF
CDR3nt: TGTGCCAGCAGTGATAGGACTAGCGGGGTAAACAATGAGCAGTTCTTC
j_gene: TRBJ2-1
d_gene: TRBD2
v_gene: TRBV9
abundance: many

CDR3aa: CSARSDRAYNEQFF
CDR3nt: TGCAGTGCTAGGTCCGACAGGGCGTACAATGAGCAGTTCTTC
j_gene: TRBJ2-1
d_gene: TRBD1
v_gene: TRBV20-1
abundance: many

CDR3aa: CASTLGGTADNEQFF
CDR3nt: TGCGCCAGCACCCTTGGTGGGACGGCAGACAATGAGCAGTTCTTC
j_gene: TRBJ2-1
d_gene: NA
v_gene: TRBV5-1
abundance: few

CDR3aa: CASSEGLAILTGELFF
CDR3nt: TGTGCCAGCAGTGAGGGGTTAGCTATACTCACCGGGGAGCTGTTTTTT
j_gene: TRBJ2-2
d_gene: NA
v_gene: TRBV2
abundance: many

CDR3aa: CASSSRIRGPGYTF
CDR3nt: TGTGCCAGCAGCTCAAGGATAAGGGGCCCTGGCTACACCTTC
j_gene: TRBJ1-2
d_gene: NA
v_gene: TRBV6-5
abundance: many

CDR3aa: CASTPRSSSYEQYF
CDR3nt: TGTGCCAGCACCCCGAGGTCCAGCTCCTACGAGCAGTACTTC
j_gene: TRBJ2-7
d_gene: NA
v_gene: TRBV6-2/TRBV6-3
abundance: many

CDR3aa: CASSPGGRGENYGYTF
CDR3nt: TGTGCCAGCAGTCCCGGGGGGAGGGGCGAAAACTATGGCTACACCTTC
j_gene: TRBJ1-2
d_gene: NA
v_gene: TRBV12-3/TRBV12-4
abundance: many

CDR3aa: CAISSGGAYEQYF
CDR3nt: TGTGCCATTTCAAGCGGGGGGGCCTACGAGCAGTACTTC
j_gene: TRBJ2-7
d_gene: TRBD2
v_gene: TRBV6-2/TRBV6-3
abundance: NA

CDR3aa: CASSLVGYEQYF
CDR3nt: TGTGCCAGCAGCTTAGTAGGATACGAGCAGTACTTC
j_gene: TRBJ2-7
d_gene: NA
v_gene: TRBV7-6
abundance: many

CDR3aa: CASSYRGHTEAFF
CDR3nt: TGTGCCAGCAGTTACAGGGGACACACTGAAGCTTTCTTT
j_gene: TRBJ1-1
d_gene: NA
v_gene: TRBV6-5
abundance: many

CDR3aa: CSASPGTVGTEAFF
CDR3nt: TGCAGCGCCAGTCCCGGGACAGTTGGCACTGAAGCTTTCTTT
j_gene: TRBJ1-1
d_gene: TRBD1
v_gene: TRBV29-1
abundance: many

CDR3aa: CASSLESWDTQYF
CDR3nt: TGTGCCAGCAGCTTAGAGTCTTGGGATACGCAGTATTTT
j_gene: TRBJ2-3
d_gene: NA
v_gene: TRBV7-9
abundance: medium-sized

CDR3aa: CASSQGTGRAFF
CDR3nt: TGTGCCAGCAGTCAGGGGACAGGGCGGGCTTTCTTT
j_gene: TRBJ1-1
d_gene: TRBD1
v_gene: TRBV6-5
abundance: many

CDR3aa: CASSLATGGYNEQFF
CDR3nt: TGTGCCAGCAGCTTGGCCACAGGGGGCTACAATGAGCAGTTCTTC
j_gene: TRBJ2-1
d_gene: TRBD1
v_gene: TRBV5-6
abundance: many

CDR3aa: CSAHARGRAEAFF
CDR3nt: TGCAGTGCTCATGCCAGGGGCCGGGCTGAAGCTTTCTTT
j_gene: TRBJ1-1
d_gene: NA
v_gene: TRBV20-1
abundance: many

CDR3aa: CASSLGSGGQYF
CDR3nt: TGTGCCAGCAGCTTAGGGTCAGGTGGGCAGTATTTT
j_gene: TRBJ2-3
d_gene: NA
v_gene: TRBV11-2
abundance: many

CDR3aa: CASRRQGATEQYF
CDR3nt: TGTGCCAGCAGGAGACAGGGTGCTACGGAGCAGTACTTC
j_gene: TRBJ2-7
d_gene: TRBD1
v_gene: TRBV6-6
abundance: many

CDR3aa: CASSIGTSGNEQFF
CDR3nt: TGCGCCAGCAGCATCGGGACTAGTGGCAATGAGCAGTTCTTC
j_gene: TRBJ2-1
d_gene: TRBD2
v_gene: TRBV5-1
abundance: few

CDR3aa: CASTRRGEPTIPGELFF
CDR3nt: TGTGCCAGTACCCGAAGGGGGGAGCCAACAATTCCCGGGGAGCTGTTTTTT
j_gene: TRBJ2-2
d_gene: NA
v_gene: TRBV19
abundance: NA

CDR3aa: CAISDESGPTGNEQFF
CDR3nt: TGTGCCATCAGTGACGAATCGGGCCCTACGGGGAATGAGCAGTTCTTC
j_gene: TRBJ2-1
d_gene: NA
v_gene: TRBV10-3
abundance: many

CDR3aa: CASSRGQGVSYEQYF
CDR3nt: TGTGCCAGCAGCCGTGGACAGGGAGTCTCCTACGAGCAGTACTTC
j_gene: TRBJ2-7
d_gene: TRBD1
v_gene: TRBV7-9
abundance: few

CDR3aa: CASSISSTTEAFF
CDR3nt: TGTGCCAGTAGTATATCCAGTACCACTGAAGCTTTCTTT
j_gene: TRBJ1-1
d_gene: NA
v_gene: TRBV19
abundance: many

CDR3aa: CARRKFGNTEAFF
CDR3nt: TGTGCCAGAAGGAAATTCGGGAACACTGAAGCTTTCTTT
j_gene: TRBJ1-1
d_gene: NA
v_gene: TRBV6-4
abundance: NA

CDR3aa: CASDPTGFNEQFF
CDR3nt: TGTGCCAGCGACCCGACAGGGTTCAATGAGCAGTTCTTC
j_gene: TRBJ2-1
d_gene: TRBD1
v_gene: TRBV2
abundance: many

CDR3aa: CASSKGLPLYETQYF
CDR3nt: TGTGCCAGCAGCAAGGGACTCCCGCTATACGAGACCCAGTACTTC
j_gene: TRBJ2-5
d_gene: NA
v_gene: TRBV5-5
abundance: many

CDR3aa: CATQGQGNQPQHF
CDR3nt: TGTGCCACCCAGGGGCAGGGGAATCAGCCCCAGCATTTT
j_gene: TRBJ1-5
d_gene: NA
v_gene: TRBV24-1
abundance: few

CDR3aa: CAISLAGPEQFF
CDR3nt: TGTGCCATCTCCCTAGCGGGGCCCGAGCAGTTCTTC
j_gene: TRBJ2-1
d_gene: TRBD2
v_gene: TRBV10-3
abundance: NA

CDR3aa: CASSFPLGEAFF
CDR3nt: TGTGCCAGCAGTTTCCCGTTAGGTGAAGCTTTCTTT
j_gene: TRBJ1-1
d_gene: NA
v_gene: TRBV27
abundance: many

CDR3aa: CASSGTSKAPYEQYF
CDR3nt: TGTGCCAGCAGCGGGACCTCAAAAGCCCCCTACGAGCAGTACTTC
j_gene: TRBJ2-7
d_gene: NA
v_gene: TRBV6-5
abundance: few

CDR3aa: CASGLESTRGDEQFF
CDR3nt: TGTGCTAGTGGTTTGGAATCGACGAGGGGAGATGAGCAGTTCTTC
j_gene: TRBJ2-1
d_gene: NA
v_gene: TRBV12-5
abundance: NA

CDR3aa: CASSPGLDTDTQYF
CDR3nt: TGTGCCAGCAGCCCGGGACTCGACACAGATACGCAGTATTTT
j_gene: TRBJ2-3
d_gene: NA
v_gene: TRBV9
abundance: few

CDR3aa: CASSYSRGDTEVFF
CDR3nt: TGTGCCAGCAGTTACTCACGGGGGGACACTGAAGTTTTCTTT
j_gene: TRBJ1-1
d_gene: NA
v_gene: TRBV6-2/TRBV6-3
abundance: NA

CDR3aa: CASSLDRDSIDTEAFF
CDR3nt: TGTGCCAGCAGCTTGGATAGAGACAGCATAGACACTGAAGCTTTCTTT
j_gene: TRBJ1-1
d_gene: NA
v_gene: TRBV5-8
abundance: NA

CDR3aa: CASSGQHYGYTF
CDR3nt: TGCGCCAGCAGCGGACAGCACTATGGCTACACCTTC
j_gene: TRBJ1-2
d_gene: NA
v_gene: TRBV10-2
abundance: NA

CDR3aa: CASSAESQGKYF
CDR3nt: TGCGCCAGCAGCGCCGAAAGCCAGGGGAAGTACTTC
j_gene: TRBJ2-7
d_gene: NA
v_gene: TRBV5-1
abundance: many

CDR3aa: CASSIQLAASYNEQFF
CDR3nt: TGTGCCAGTAGTATACAGCTAGCGGCTTCCTACAATGAGCAGTTCTTC
j_gene: TRBJ2-1
d_gene: TRBD2
v_gene: TRBV19
abundance: NA

CDR3aa: CASSQNRVPNQPQHF
CDR3nt: TGTGCCAGCAGCCAGAACAGGGTCCCAAATCAGCCCCAGCATTTT
j_gene: TRBJ1-5
d_gene: NA
v_gene: TRBV11-2
abundance: many

CDR3aa: CSVEPSPGELFF
CDR3nt: TGCAGCGTTGAACCGAGTCCCGGGGAGCTGTTTTTT
j_gene: TRBJ2-2
d_gene: NA
v_gene: TRBV29-1
abundance: many

CDR3aa: CASSPGLAGAHF
CDR3nt: TGTGCCAGCAGCCCGGGACTAGCGGGGGCACACTTC
j_gene: TRBJ2-1
d_gene: TRBD2
v_gene: TRBV6-2/TRBV6-3
abundance: NA

CDR3aa: CASSQDNAGFGSPLHF
CDR3nt: TGTGCCAGCAGCCAAGATAATGCAGGGTTCGGTTCACCCCTCCACTTT
j_gene: TRBJ1-6
d_gene: NA
v_gene: TRBV3-1
abundance: many

CDR3aa: CAWSVLGAQGNSPLHF
CDR3nt: TGTGCCTGGAGTGTACTGGGGGCTCAGGGGAATTCACCCCTCCACTTT
j_gene: TRBJ1-6
d_gene: NA
v_gene: TRBV30
abundance: few

CDR3aa: CASSLKYEQYF
CDR3nt: TGTGCCAGCAGCTTGAAATACGAGCAGTACTTC
j_gene: TRBJ2-7
d_gene: NA
v_gene: TRBV5-5
abundance: many

CDR3aa: CASSQDLGQGRDTQYF
CDR3nt: TGTGCCAGCAGCCAAGATTTGGGACAGGGACGGGATACGCAGTATTTT
j_gene: TRBJ2-3
d_gene: TRBD1
v_gene: TRBV14
abundance: many

CDR3aa: CASSEGRSQETQYF
CDR3nt: TGTGCCAGCTCGGAAGGACGATCCCAAGAGACCCAGTACTTC
j_gene: TRBJ2-5
d_gene: NA
v_gene: TRBV18
abundance: few

CDR3aa: CASSETLAGGSEQFF
CDR3nt: TGTGCCAGCAGTGAAACTCTAGCGGGGGGAAGTGAGCAGTTCTTC
j_gene: TRBJ2-1
d_gene: TRBD2
v_gene: TRBV6-4
abundance: NA

CDR3aa: CSARDPGPTRYQETQYF
CDR3nt: TGCAGTGCTAGAGATCCCGGACCGACCAGGTACCAAGAGACCCAGTACTTC
j_gene: TRBJ2-5
d_gene: NA
v_gene: TRBV20-1
abundance: NA